These 10 T cell receptor beta chains share one sample of origin, sequenced in a study of T cell clones after liver transplantation. Produced via immunoSEQ multiplex PCR; TCRdb's table is partial and in-frame only. The sample contains about 80,000 clones, roughly 85% of which appear only once. The sample consisted of CD4+ T cells from blood, taken roughly 3.5 years after liver transplant. These receptors were collected from a human patient who received a liver transplant. Certain T cells may be donor cells from the graft.

This chain connects TRBV7-2 to TRBJ1-2, with a possible D match to TRBD1 (6 bases). With 5 bases removed from V and 5 bases from J, the gap between germline ends came to 18 bases. The CDR3 totals 15 residues. The germline CDR1 and CDR2 sequences are SGHTA and FQGNSA. The CDR3 here is CASSRITGNNYGYTF. The CDR3 DNA is TGTGCCAGCAGCCGCATTACAGGGAACAATTATGGCTACACCTTC.

The genes are TRBV28 and TRBJ2-2; 9 positions agree with TRBD1. Looked up from germline, CDR1 is MDHEN and CDR2 is SYDVKM. Trimming took 4 bases from V and 7 from J; bases not matched to a gene: 10. CDR3 size: 16 residues. CDR3: CASSWMGQGVGGELFF. The CDR3, as DNA: TGTGCCAGCAGTTGGATGGGACAGGGTGTCGGCGGGGAGCTGTTTTTT.

The chain recombines TRBV28 with TRBJ1-2; 7 nucleotides line up with TRBD1. V was pared by 7 bases and J by 3 bases, with 2 bases of the junction left unmatched. This CDR3 has 12 residues. CDR1 and CDR2 from the germline V gene are MDHEN and SYDVKM. The CDR3 DNA reads as TGTGCCAGCAAGGGGGCGTACTATGGCTACACCTTC. Translating gives CASKGAYYGYTF.

This chain connects TRBV5-1 to TRBJ1-1, with TRBD1 matching over 7 bases. This CDR3 region has 14 residues. Per the germline V gene, CDR1 is SGHRS and CDR2 is YFSETQ. The junction had 5 bases not matched to a gene; V was cut back by 5 bases and J by 1 base. This CDR3 reads CASSTYRGNTEAFF. DNA of the CDR3: TGCGCCAGCAGTACCTACAGGGGGAACACTGAAGCTTTCTTT.

CDR3 sequence: CASSIGGGISYEQYF. The CDR3 nucleotides read TGTGCCAGTAGTATTGGAGGGGGAATCTCCTACGAGCAGTACTTC. The chain is built from TRBV19 and TRBJ2-7; D could derive from TRBD1 or TRBD2 (6 bases each). Germline V lookup: CDR1 LNHDA, CDR2 SQIVND (reference sequence). The CDR3 length is 15 residues. V was pared by 3 bases and J by 0 bases, with 12 bases between.

J is TRBJ1-5 and V is TRBV6-1; D perhaps matches TRBD1 (6 bases). The CDR3 runs 14 residues. V lost 10 bases and J 3 bases, leaving 16 bases between the germline ends. Looked up from germline, CDR1 is MNHNS and CDR2 is SASEGT. The CDR3 here is CATRTANNNQPQHF. The CDR3 nucleotides are TGTGCCACCCGGACAGCAAATAACAATCAGCCCCAGCATTTT.

By share, this clone ranks as medium-sized (0.01 to 0.1%). V usage is TRBV2 and J usage is TRBJ2-2; D is uncertain. Germline V lookup: CDR1 SNHLY, CDR2 FYNNEI. The CDR3 sequence is 13 residues long. Trimming left V 10 bases short and J 5 bases short, with 14 bases between. The CDR3 loop is CAIHPLGTGELFF. CDR3 nucleotide sequence: TGTGCCATCCATCCTCTTGGGACCGGGGAGCTGTTTTTT. The full variable domain, with the rest looked up from reference TRBV2 and TRBJ2-2, is EPEVTQTPSHQVTQMGQEVILRCVPISNHLYFYWYRQILGQKVEFLVSFYNNEISEKSEIFDDQFSVERPDGSNFTLKIRSTKLEDSAMYFCAIHPLGTGELFFGEGSRLTVL.

The J gene is TRBJ1-3, the V gene TRBV7-8; the match to TRBD1 covers 8 bases. CDR3 length: 14 amino acids. V lost 4 bases, J lost 8 bases, and 7 bases stayed unmatched. The germline CDR1 and CDR2 sequences are SGHVS and FQNEAQ. The CDR3 reads CASSSRTGLHTIYF. CDR3 coding DNA: TGTGCCAGCAGCTCCCGGACAGGGCTTCACACCATATATTTT.

The V gene is TRBV7-2, the J gene TRBJ1-5; 10 bases are a match to TRBD1. Germline CDR1 reads SGHTA; CDR2 reads FQGNSA. With 5 bases clipped from V and 4 bases from J, the junction kept 5 bases outside the gene matches. CDR3 length equals 15 residues. The CDR3 nucleotides read TGTGCCAGCAGCCCGACAGGGGGCCTGAATCAGCCCCAGCATTTT. It encodes CASSPTGGLNQPQHF.

This clone was seen more than once but under ten times. The chain joins TRBV5-1 to TRBJ2-7; D perhaps matches TRBD1 (6 bases). The CDR3 length is 14 residues. V was pared by 0 bases and J by 4 bases, with 11 bases between. Germline V gene sequence: CDR1 SGHRS, CDR2 YFSETQ. CDR3 in DNA: TGCGCCAGCAGCTTGGCTCTTACAGGGTACGAGCAGTACTTC. Protein sequence: CASSLALTGYEQYF.